This TCR beta chain appears in the sequencing data of a study of vaccination effects on CD4 cells after COVID-19. Study in general: About 2.2 million PBMC per well were cultured with approximately 10 IU/ml IL-2 and approximately 9.1 ug/ml peptides.

Method: immunoSEQ multiplex PCR; TCRdb's copy keeps in-frame clones and lacks some. Among around 50,000 clones listed, 60% to 85% were seen once. A note on this clone: The antigen remains unidentified.

This CDR3 has 15 residues. CDR1 MNHEY and CDR2 SVGEGT come from the germline V gene. V lost 6 bases to trimming and J lost 5 bases, with 17 bases between them. Investigators separated out CD4+ T cells once 10 days of culture had passed. Sequencing used CD4+ T cells from PBMCs cultured without peptide, obtained before COVID-19 vaccination. V is TRBV6-2 or TRBV6-3 and J is TRBJ2-1, with D perhaps matching TRBD1 (5 bases). The clonotype originates from a human donor who had a prior SARS-CoV-2 infection. CDR3 sequence (DNA): TGTGCCAGCAGCCATAGACAGACATCTCACAATGAGCAGTTCTTC. Translated: CASSHRQTSHNEQFF.